Following are 32 T cell receptor beta chains from one sample sequenced in a study of CD8 T cells in Susac syndrome. A quantity of about 0.45 to 1 ug RNA underwent reverse transcription using random hexamers. MiXCR, applied by TCRdb to the immunoSEQ multiplex PCR reads, yields one record per CDR3 protein. The sample includes a few hundred thousand distinct CDR3 sequences, about 93% of them seen just once. The sequenced sample was CD8+ T cells from PBMCs. These receptors came from a human donor with multiple sclerosis.

The chain uses TRBV7-9 and TRBJ2-5; 9 bases are shared with TRBD1. Germline V lookup: CDR1 SEHNR, CDR2 FQNEAQ (reference sequence). The V gene end was trimmed by 5 bases and the J gene end by 3 bases; junction bases not matched to a gene: 13. The CDR3 consists of 17 residues. In DNA, the CDR3 is TGTGCCAGCAGCAACAGTGGACAGGGGCCGGGGGAAGAGACCCAGTACTTC. Its translation: CASSNSGQGPGEETQYF.

This clonotype was detected a few times. CDR3 loop: CASSQGVLGNIQYF. CDR3 in DNA: TGCGCCAGCAGCCAAGGGGTACTCGGGAACATTCAGTACTTC. The rearrangement links TRBV4-1 to TRBJ2-4; D is uncertain. Looked up from germline, CDR1 is MGHRA and CDR2 is YSYEKL. Trimming left V 1 base short and J 7 bases short, with 11 bases between. CDR3 size: 14 residues.

This rearrangement joins TRBV5-6 to TRBJ1-5; D call uncertain. V was pared by 0 bases and J by 7 bases, with 8 bases between. CDR1 is SGHDT, CDR2 YYEEEE, per germline. This CDR3 spans 13 amino acids. CDR3 DNA sequence: TGTGCCAGCAGCTTGGGGGCAGGACAGCCCCAGCATTTT. Translated, it gives CASSLGAGQPQHF.

This chain uses TRBV27 with TRBJ2-1, with 9 nucleotides matching TRBD2. Looked up from germline, CDR1 is MNHEY and CDR2 is SMNVEV (reference sequence). V trimming: 9 bases; J trimming: 4 bases; junction bases outside the gene matches: 4. The CDR3 extends over 13 amino acids. The CDR3 region is CASGTSRYNEQFF. As DNA, the CDR3 is TGTGCCAGTGGGACTAGCCGTTACAATGAGCAGTTCTTC.

The chain joins TRBV9 to TRBJ2-1, with D possibly being TRBD2 (5 bases). V lost 4 bases and J 10 bases, leaving 27 bases between the germline ends. Germline values: CDR1 SGDLS, CDR2 YYNGEE. There are 17 residues in the CDR3. CDR3 nucleotide sequence: TGTGCCAGCAGCCCTACCCCTGGACTTGGGCTGGAAGGGGAGCAGTTCTTC. It translates to CASSPTPGLGLEGEQFF.

CDR3 sequence reads: CASSWGQGNNEQFF. In nucleotides, the CDR3 is TGTGCCAGCAGCTGGGGACAGGGTAACAATGAGCAGTTCTTC. The chain joins TRBV5-8 to TRBJ2-1, with TRBD1 matching over 9 bases. Germline loops: CDR1 SGHTS, CDR2 YDEGEE. Germline trimming cut 3 bases from V and 5 bases from J; bases unmatched to any gene: 3. This CDR3 comprises 14 residues.

The rearrangement links TRBV27 to TRBJ2-7; possible D gene TRBD1, 6 bases. Germline values: CDR1 MNHEY, CDR2 SMNVEV (reference sequence). V shed 0 bases and J shed 2 bases, with 14 bases lying between them. CDR3 length equals 16 residues. The chain's CDR3 is CASSLSVGGWTYEQYF. CDR3 DNA sequence: TGTGCCAGCAGTTTATCGGTTGGGGGCTGGACCTACGAGCAGTACTTC.

The V call is TRBV6-1, the J call TRBJ2-1, with no clear D. The V and J ends lost 8 bases and 0 bases respectively, with 14 bases between them. The CDR3 has 15 residues. Germline V gene data show CDR1 as MNHNS and CDR2 as SASEGT. The CDR3: CASETGPLSYNEQFF. CDR3 nucleotide sequence: TGTGCCAGCGAAACTGGGCCACTCTCCTACAATGAGCAGTTCTTC.

This chain joins TRBV24-1 and TRBJ1-2; D may be TRBD1 (6 bases). CDR1 KGHDR and CDR2 SFDVKD come from the germline V gene. The ends were cut back, 5 bases at V and 8 bases at J, with 14 bases in the middle. This CDR3 spans 13 amino acids. The CDR3 sequence is CATSVPGASGYTF. CDR3 in DNA: TGTGCCACCAGTGTACCGGGGGCCAGCGGCTACACCTTC.

The chain uses TRBV7-9 and TRBJ2-7; TRBD1 is a possible D gene (5 bases). This CDR3 contains 13 residues. Trimming stripped 5 bases from V and 4 bases from J, with 12 bases between. Germline CDR1 SEHNR, CDR2 FQNEAQ (reference sequence). The CDR3 DNA is TGTGCCAGCAGCCCTCTCGACAGATACGAGCAGTACTTC. Translation: CASSPLDRYEQYF.

V gene TRBV27 combines with J gene TRBJ2-5; the match to TRBD1 covers 11 bases. Trimming took 4 bases from V and 6 from J; bases not matched to a gene: 13. The CDR3 totals 17 residues. CDR1 is MNHEY, CDR2 SMNVEV, per germline (reference sequence). The CDR3 nucleotides are TGTGCCAGCAGTTCGGGACAGGGGGGCCTGAGGGCCAAGACCCAGTACTTC. Its translation: CASSSGQGGLRAKTQYF.

This sequence joins TRBV4-1 and TRBJ1-1; D gene uncertain. Trimming cost V 0 bases and J 0 bases, with 14 bases left between them. The CDR3 runs to 17 residues. Germline V CDR1 and CDR2: MGHRA, YSYEKL. The CDR3 loop is CASSQDGGRPMNTEAFF. The CDR3 nucleotides are TGCGCCAGCAGCCAAGACGGTGGGCGTCCTATGAACACTGAAGCTTTCTTT.

The V call is TRBV19, the J call TRBJ1-2; D is unresolved. The V end lost 1 base, the J end lost 1 base, and 7 bases lay between the germline ends. Germline assignment: CDR1 LNHDA and CDR2 SQIVND (reference sequence). The CDR3 consists of 14 residues. This chain's CDR3 is CASSIGPVNYGYTF. The CDR3 DNA is TGTGCCAGTAGTATAGGACCCGTTAACTATGGCTACACCTTC.

This chain uses TRBV4-1 with TRBJ1-5; 10 bases agree with TRBD1. Germline assignment: CDR1 MGHRA and CDR2 YSYEKL. This CDR3 contains 18 residues. The V and J ends lost 0 bases and 2 bases, in that order; junction bases with no gene match: 7. CDR3 sequence reads: CASSQDWGQGYGNQPQHF. The CDR3 nucleotides are TGCGCCAGCAGCCAAGATTGGGGACAGGGGTATGGCAATCAGCCCCAGCATTTT.

The chain is built from TRBV3-1 and TRBJ2-3; D perhaps matches TRBD2 (6 bases). V dropped 5 bases and J dropped 6 bases, with 15 bases sitting between them. The CDR3 loop spans 14 amino acids. Germline assignment: CDR1 LGHDT and CDR2 YNNKEL (reference sequence). The CDR3 nucleotides read TGTGCCAGCAGCTCCTCGGGGGTGGTGGATACGCAGTATTTT. It yields the protein CASSSSGVVDTQYF.

The V gene is TRBV19, the J gene TRBJ2-1, with 8 bases that match TRBD1. With 4 bases clipped from V and 5 bases from J, the junction kept 7 bases outside the gene matches. The CDR3 has 15 amino acids. Per the germline V gene, CDR1 is LNHDA and CDR2 is SQIVND (reference sequence). The CDR3 DNA follows: TGTGCCAGTAGTAAACGACAGGGGTGGGACAATGAGCAGTTCTTC. It specifies CASSKRQGWDNEQFF. The entire variable domain, with the rest obtained from reference TRBV19 and TRBJ2-1, is as follows: DGGITQSPKYLFRKEGQNVTLSCEQNLNHDAMYWYRQDPGQGLRLIYYSQIVNDFQKGDIAEGYSVSREKKESFPLTVTSAQKNPTAFYLCASSKRQGWDNEQFFGPGTRLTVL.

V gene TRBV7-8 combines with J gene TRBJ1-5, with TRBD1 identical over 7 bases. The CDR3 totals 14 residues. CDR1 is SGHVS, CDR2 FQNEAQ, per germline. V was pared by 5 bases and J by 5 bases, with 6 bases of the junction left unmatched. The CDR3 DNA reads TGTGCCAGCAGCGTACTAACAGGGGATCAGCCCCAGCATTTT. It specifies CASSVLTGDQPQHF. Full variable domain (missing parts from reference TRBV7-8 and TRBJ1-5): GAGVSQSPRYKVAKRGQDVALRCDPISGHVSLFWYQQALGQGPEFLTYFQNEAQLDKSGLPSDRFFAERPEGSVSTLKIQRTQQEDSAVYLCASSVLTGDQPQHFGDGTRLSIL.

The chain is built from TRBV10-3 and TRBJ1-1; no reliable D call. This CDR3 is built from 13 residues. The V gene's germline CDR1 is ENHRY and CDR2 SYGVKD. Trimming cost V 3 bases and J 1 base, with 6 bases left between them. DNA for the CDR3: TGTGCCATCAGTGAATTGGGGAACACTGAAGCTTTCTTT. Protein sequence: CAISELGNTEAFF.

The chain employs TRBV5-1 and TRBJ1-1, with 11 bases lining up with TRBD1. V was clipped by 0 bases and J by 6 bases; unmatched bases: 10. The germline CDR1 and CDR2 sequences are SGHRS and YFSETQ. CDR3 length equals 17 residues. CDR3 DNA sequence: TGCGCCAGCAGCTTGGGCGGGACAGGGGGATTTATCCCTGAAGCTTTCTTT. It translates to CASSLGGTGGFIPEAFF.

The V call is TRBV5-6, the J call TRBJ2-3, with TRBD2 matching 13 bases. This CDR3 has 16 amino acids. The V gene's germline CDR1 is SGHDT and CDR2 YYEEEE. With V trimmed by 4 bases and J by 4 bases, 6 bases remained unmatched. The CDR3 here is CASSTGLAGLPDTQYF. In nucleotides, the CDR3 is TGTGCCAGCAGCACGGGACTAGCGGGGTTACCAGATACGCAGTATTTT. The whole variable domain, remainder taken from reference TRBV5-6 and TRBJ2-3, is DAGVTQSPTHLIKTRGQQVTLRCSPKSGHDTVSWYQQALGQGPQFIFQYYEEEERQRGNFPDRFSGHQFPNYSSELNVNALLLGDSALYLCASSTGLAGLPDTQYFGPGTRLTVL.

This rearrangement joins TRBV27 to TRBJ1-2; 7 nucleotides agree with TRBD1. From germline, CDR1 is MNHEY and CDR2 SMNVEV (reference sequence). There are 14 residues in the CDR3. V was pared by 6 bases and J by 4 bases, with 8 bases of the junction left unmatched. In DNA form, the CDR3 reads TGTGCCAGCAGCTCCAGCCAGGGGGGCTATGGCTACACCTTC. Its translation: CASSSSQGGYGYTF.

The rearrangement links TRBV12-3 or TRBV12-4 to TRBJ1-1; 7 bases are shared with TRBD1. Trimming at V came to 4 bases and at J to 7 bases, leaving 6 bases not matched to a gene. The CDR3 has 13 residues. CDR3: CASSWGQPNEAFF. CDR3 nucleotide sequence: TGTGCCAGCAGTTGGGGACAGCCCAATGAAGCTTTCTTT.

The chain links TRBV9 to TRBJ1-1, with 8 bases lining up with TRBD1. The CDR3 extends over 15 amino acids. CDR1 is SGDLS and CDR2 is YYNGEE in the germline V gene. Germline trimming cut 0 bases from V and 6 bases from J; bases unmatched to any gene: 7. The CDR3 DNA reads TGTGCCAGCAGCGTAGTTCAAGGACAGGGCGCTGAAGCTTTCTTT. This gives the protein CASSVVQGQGAEAFF.

The J gene is TRBJ2-5, the V gene TRBV6-1; either TRBD1 or TRBD2 may supply D (6 bases each). Trimming cost V 3 bases and J 6 bases, with 11 bases left between them. This CDR3 has 13 residues. CDR1 MNHNS and CDR2 SASEGT come from the germline V gene. CDR3 coding DNA: TGTGCCAGCAGTGATGGAGGGGGACAGACCCAGTACTTC. This sequence encodes CASSDGGGQTQYF.

This chain joins TRBV14 and TRBJ1-5; D is unresolved. V lost 2 bases and J 3 bases, leaving 8 bases between the germline ends. Germline V CDR1 and CDR2: SGHDN, FVKESK. The CDR3 runs to 14 residues. The CDR3 protein is CASSQRGYNQPQHF. DNA of the CDR3: TGTGCCAGCAGCCAAAGAGGGTACAATCAGCCCCAGCATTTT. The full variable domain, rest sourced from reference TRBV14 and TRBJ1-5, is EAGVTQFPSHSVIEKGQTVTLRCDPISGHDNLYWYRRVMGKEIKFLLHFVKESKQDESGMPNNRFLAERTGGTYSTLKVQPAELEDSGVYFCASSQRGYNQPQHFGDGTRLSIL.

The chain is built from TRBV4-2 and TRBJ2-5; maybe TRBD1 (6 bases). Trimming stripped 0 bases from V and 2 bases from J, with 10 bases between. Germline V gene lookup returns CDR1 LGHNA and CDR2 YNFKEQ. The length of the CDR3 is 15 residues. CDR3 loop: CASSQDGGRQETQYF. The DNA for the CDR3 is TGTGCCAGCAGCCAAGATGGGGGCAGACAAGAGACCCAGTACTTC.

The table lists this clonotype with a count of one. V gene TRBV5-1 combines with J gene TRBJ1-1; maybe TRBD1 (5 bases). The germline V gene has CDR1 SGHRS and CDR2 YFSETQ. V dropped 4 bases and J dropped 0 bases, with 13 bases sitting between them. The CDR3 length is 15 residues. CDR3 region: CASSGGTLMNTEAFF. The CDR3 DNA reads TGCGCCAGCAGCGGCGGGACGCTCATGAACACTGAAGCTTTCTTT.

This sequence joins TRBV7-9 and TRBJ2-7, with 10 bases lining up with TRBD1. Germline CDR1 reads SEHNR; CDR2 reads FQNEAQ (reference sequence). This CDR3 region has 15 residues. The V and J ends lost 5 bases and 3 bases, in that order; junction bases with no gene match: 7. CDR3 sequence (DNA): TGTGCCAGCAGCGAGGGGGACAGGGGCGACTACGAGCAGTACTTC. Its translation is CASSEGDRGDYEQYF.

This chain joins TRBV9 and TRBJ2-1; D is possibly TRBD1 or TRBD2 (7 bases each). The germline gives CDR1 SGDLS, CDR2 YYNGEE. The CDR3 length is 15 residues. V gave up 4 bases and J gave up 5 bases, with 16 bases separating them. The CDR3 coding sequence is TGTGCCAGCAGCAGGGGGCTAGCGGACGACAATGAGCAGTTCTTC. Translating gives CASSRGLADDNEQFF.

The rearrangement links TRBV20-1 to TRBJ1-5; D is possibly TRBD1 (5 bases). The germline V and J ends were trimmed by 6 bases and 0 bases, with 15 bases remaining between them. The CDR3 is 15 amino acids. CDR1 is DFQATT, CDR2 SNEGSKA, per germline (reference sequence). The chain's CDR3 is CSASVTAYSNQPQHF. In nucleotides, the CDR3 is TGCAGTGCGTCGGTGACAGCATATAGCAATCAGCCCCAGCATTTT.

The gene calls are TRBV27 and TRBJ1-3; D not certain. The germline gives CDR1 MNHEY, CDR2 SMNVEV (reference sequence). Trimming pared 4 bases from V and 6 bases from J, leaving 10 bases between. CDR3 length equals 13 residues. The CDR3 sequence: CASSSTDTNTIYF. CDR3 coding DNA: TGTGCCAGCAGTTCGACGGATACAAACACCATATATTTT.

This clonotype was recorded only once. This chain uses TRBV4-2 with TRBJ2-5, with 14 bases identical to TRBD2. The CDR3 has 18 residues. Per germline, CDR1 LGHNA and CDR2 YNFKEQ. Trimming cost V 0 bases and J 1 base; bases outside gene matches: 4. CDR3 nucleotide sequence: TGTGCCAGCAGCCAAGAGGGACTAGCGGGGGTCCCCCAAGAGACCCAGTACTTC. This sequence encodes CASSQEGLAGVPQETQYF.